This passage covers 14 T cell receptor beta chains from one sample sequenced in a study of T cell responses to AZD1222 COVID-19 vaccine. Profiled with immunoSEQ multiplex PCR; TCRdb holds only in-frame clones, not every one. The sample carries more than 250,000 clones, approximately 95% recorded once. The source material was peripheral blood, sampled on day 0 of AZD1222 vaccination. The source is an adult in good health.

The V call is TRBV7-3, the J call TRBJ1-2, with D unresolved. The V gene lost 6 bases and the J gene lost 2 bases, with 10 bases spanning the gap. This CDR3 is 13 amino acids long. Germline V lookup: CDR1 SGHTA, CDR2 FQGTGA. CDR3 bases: TGTGCCAGCAGTCCGGACGGAAACTATGGCTACACCTTC. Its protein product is CASSPDGNYGYTF.

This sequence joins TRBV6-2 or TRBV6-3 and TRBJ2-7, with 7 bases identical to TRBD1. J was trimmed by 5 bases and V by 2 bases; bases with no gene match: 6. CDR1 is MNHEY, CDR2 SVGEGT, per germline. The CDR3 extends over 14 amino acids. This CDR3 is CASSYPDRPDEQYF. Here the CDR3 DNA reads TGTGCCAGCAGTTACCCGGACAGGCCTGACGAGCAGTACTTC.

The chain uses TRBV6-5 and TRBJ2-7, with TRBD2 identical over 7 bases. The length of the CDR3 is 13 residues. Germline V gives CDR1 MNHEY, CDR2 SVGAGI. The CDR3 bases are TGTGCAGTAGCGGGCGCGAGCTCCTACGAGCAGTACTTC. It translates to CAVAGASSYEQYF.

The CDR3 reads CASSLIPGTSYNEQFF. CDR3 bases: TGCGCCAGCAGCCTCATTCCCGGGACCTCCTACAATGAGCAGTTCTTC. This sequence joins TRBV5-1 and TRBJ2-1; D assignment may be TRBD1 or TRBD2 (5 bases each). The CDR3 covers 16 residues. V was clipped by 4 bases and J by 0 bases, with 14 bases between them. Germline V CDR1 and CDR2: SGHRS, YFSETQ.

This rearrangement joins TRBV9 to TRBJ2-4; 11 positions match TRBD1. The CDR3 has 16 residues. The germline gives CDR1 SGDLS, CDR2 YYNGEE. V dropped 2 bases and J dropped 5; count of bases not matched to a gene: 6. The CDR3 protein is CASSVSGQGVENIQYF. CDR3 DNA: TGTGCCAGCAGCGTCTCGGGACAGGGGGTAGAAAACATTCAGTACTTC. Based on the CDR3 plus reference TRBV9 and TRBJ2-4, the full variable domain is DSGVTQTPKHLITATGQRVTLRCSPRSGDLSVYWYQQSLDQGLQFLIQYYNGEERAKGNILERFSAQQFPDLHSELNLSSLELGDSALYFCASSVSGQGVENIQYFGAGTRLSVL.

CDR3 residues: CAWSGQINEKLFF. In DNA, the CDR3 is TGTGCCTGGAGTGGGCAGATTAATGAAAAACTGTTTTTT. This chain connects TRBV30 to TRBJ1-4; D is unresolved. Trimming cost V 1 base and J 4 bases, with 7 bases left between them. Germline CDR1 is GTSNPN and CDR2 is SVGIG (reference sequence). The CDR3 spans 13 residues.

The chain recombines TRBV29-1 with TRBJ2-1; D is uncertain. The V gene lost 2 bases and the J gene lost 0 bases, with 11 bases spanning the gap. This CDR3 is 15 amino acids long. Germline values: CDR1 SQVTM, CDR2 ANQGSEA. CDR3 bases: TGCAGCGTTGAACAACGGCTAAGCTCCTACAATGAGCAGTTCTTC. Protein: CSVEQRLSSYNEQFF.

The CDR3 sequence is CSARGGADTQYF. The CDR3 nucleotides are TGCAGCGCGAGGGGGGGCGCAGATACGCAGTATTTT. J is TRBJ2-3 and V is TRBV29-1; tentative D call: TRBD2 (7 bases). Germline lookup yields CDR1 SQVTM and CDR2 ANQGSEA. V lost 7 bases and J 4 bases, leaving 12 bases between the germline ends. This CDR3 contains 12 residues.

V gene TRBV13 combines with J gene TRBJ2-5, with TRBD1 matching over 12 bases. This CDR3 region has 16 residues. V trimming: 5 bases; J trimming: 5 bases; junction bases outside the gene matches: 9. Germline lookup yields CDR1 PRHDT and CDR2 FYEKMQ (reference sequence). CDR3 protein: CASSSRDRGPEETQYF. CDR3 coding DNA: TGTGCCAGCAGCAGCCGGGACAGGGGGCCGGAGGAGACCCAGTACTTC.

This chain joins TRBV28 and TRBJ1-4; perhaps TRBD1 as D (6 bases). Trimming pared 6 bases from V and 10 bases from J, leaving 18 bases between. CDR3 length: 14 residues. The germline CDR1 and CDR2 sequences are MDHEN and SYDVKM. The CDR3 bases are TGTGCCAGCAGACCACAGGGAAGCGGGAGAAAACTGTTTTTT. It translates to CASRPQGSGRKLFF.

CDR3 sequence: CASSPPGTVSYEQYF. The CDR3 region has the DNA TGTGCCAGCAGTCCACCCGGGACTGTTTCCTACGAGCAGTACTTC. The rearrangement joins TRBV28 to TRBJ2-7, with TRBD2 as a possible D gene (6 bases). Germline CDR1 MDHEN, CDR2 SYDVKM. Trimming removed 5 bases from V and 1 base from J, with 15 bases in between. The CDR3 has 15 amino acids.

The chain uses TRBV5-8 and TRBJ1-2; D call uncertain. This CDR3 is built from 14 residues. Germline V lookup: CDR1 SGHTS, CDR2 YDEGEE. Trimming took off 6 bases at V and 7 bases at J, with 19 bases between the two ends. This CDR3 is CASTQSEGLGGYTF. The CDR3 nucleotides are TGTGCCAGCACCCAGAGCGAGGGCCTCGGTGGCTACACCTTC.

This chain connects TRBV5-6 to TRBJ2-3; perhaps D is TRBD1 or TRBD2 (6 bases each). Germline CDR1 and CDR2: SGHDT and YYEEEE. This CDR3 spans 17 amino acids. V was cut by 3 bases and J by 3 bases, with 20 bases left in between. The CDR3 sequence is CASSSVSTGAGTDTQYF. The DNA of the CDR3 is TGTGCCAGCAGCTCGGTTTCAACGGGGGCAGGTACAGATACGCAGTATTTT.

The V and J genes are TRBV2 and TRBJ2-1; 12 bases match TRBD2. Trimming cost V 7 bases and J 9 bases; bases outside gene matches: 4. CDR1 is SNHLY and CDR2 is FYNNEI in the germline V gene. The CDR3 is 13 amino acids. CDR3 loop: CASTSGGDSEQFF. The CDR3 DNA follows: TGTGCCAGCACTAGCGGGGGGGACAGTGAGCAGTTCTTC. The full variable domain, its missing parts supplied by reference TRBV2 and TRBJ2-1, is EPEVTQTPSHQVTQMGQEVILRCVPISNHLYFYWYRQILGQKVEFLVSFYNNEISEKSEIFDDQFSVERPDGSNFTLKIRSTKLEDSAMYFCASTSGGDSEQFFGPGTRLTVL.